This passage covers 22 T cell receptor beta chains from one sample sequenced in a study of cytomegalovirus exposure and HLA in healthy donors (dated by TCRdb to 2015 to 2018). The library relied on the immunoSEQ multiplex PCR assay. For the multiplex PCR, a mixture combining 60 forward primers for TCR Vbeta segments and 13 reverse primers for TCR Jbeta segments was used. TCRdb took this table from immuneACCESS and kept in-frame rearrangements with V and J called. Such tables lack part of the clones; where checked against another copy, unresolved V genes explain under half of the gap, and the rest is unexplained. The sample yields fewer than 200,000 clones; approximately 75% were counted once. The top ten constitute less than 4.5% of the sample. Sequencing used PBMCs. Source of these receptors: a young man in good health and CMV-seropositive.

V is TRBV2 and J is TRBJ2-5, with TRBD2 identical over 11 bases. The J segment lost 4 bases and the V segment lost 6 bases, leaving 1 base of the junction unmatched. Germline lookup yields CDR1 SNHLY and CDR2 FYNNEI. The CDR3 covers 13 residues. The CDR3 sequence is CASRGTSGETQYF. CDR3 DNA: TGTGCCAGCAGAGGGACTAGCGGAGAGACCCAGTACTTC.

This chain links TRBV7-9 with TRBJ1-1; TRBD1 matches 11 bases. The CDR3 has 14 residues. In germline, CDR1 is SEHNR, CDR2 FQNEAQ (reference sequence). Germline trimming cut 5 bases from V and 3 bases from J; bases unmatched to any gene: 2. DNA for the CDR3: TGTGCCAGCAGCGCGGGACAGGGGGACACTGAAGCTTTCTTT. This codes for CASSAGQGDTEAFF.

In its sample, this clone was seen once. The V gene is TRBV13, the J gene TRBJ2-7, with 9 nucleotides matching TRBD1. V was clipped by 4 bases and J by 4 bases; unmatched bases: 5. Per germline, CDR1 PRHDT and CDR2 FYEKMQ (reference sequence). The CDR3 contains 14 residues. The CDR3 DNA reads TGTGCCAGCAGCTCCGGGACAGGGTTGTACGAGCAGTACTTC. As protein: CASSSGTGLYEQYF.

The chain recombines TRBV27 with TRBJ2-3; TRBD2 matches 7 bases. This CDR3 is 15 amino acids long. The junction had 14 bases not matched to a gene; V was cut back by 8 bases and J by 6 bases. CDR1 is MNHEY, CDR2 SMNVEV, per germline (reference sequence). The CDR3 DNA follows: TGTGCCAGCGGATTCACGGGGGGACTGGATGATACGCAGTATTTT. Residues: CASGFTGGLDDTQYF.

The V gene is TRBV29-1, the J gene TRBJ2-5; perhaps TRBD1 as D (5 bases). The ends were cut back, 4 bases at V and 2 bases at J, with 11 bases in the middle. The CDR3 totals 13 residues. Germline V CDR1 and CDR2: SQVTM, ANQGSEA. The CDR3 DNA is TGCAGCGTTGGGGGCAGGCTACAAGAGACCCAGTACTTC. Protein: CSVGGRLQETQYF.

The rearrangement links TRBV7-7 to TRBJ2-2; D is undetermined. CDR3 length: 13 residues. Trimming took 6 bases from V and 5 from J, leaving 10 bases between them. Germline CDR1 and CDR2: SSHAT and FNYEAQ (reference sequence). CDR3 loop: CASSPGGTGELFF. DNA for the CDR3: TGTGCCAGCAGTCCGGGTGGAACCGGGGAGCTGTTTTTT.

This chain connects TRBV10-3 to TRBJ1-1; the match to TRBD1 covers 10 bases. The CDR3 runs to 18 residues. With 4 bases clipped from V and 6 bases from J, the junction kept 17 bases outside the gene matches. Germline V gives CDR1 ENHRY, CDR2 SYGVKD. The CDR3 sequence: CAISGYLTGQGGFAEAFF. CDR3 sequence (DNA): TGTGCCATCAGTGGGTACCTTACCGGACAGGGGGGATTCGCTGAAGCTTTCTTT.

The V and J genes are TRBV11-3 and TRBJ2-1; no clear D. Trimming removed 5 bases at V and 3 bases at J, with 14 bases between. Germline V gene sequence: CDR1 SGHNT, CDR2 YENEEA. CDR3 length: 15 residues. The CDR3 DNA reads TGTGCCAGCAGCCAAAGTTTCGGAGTCTACAATGAGCAGTTCTTC. Translated, it gives CASSQSFGVYNEQFF.

The count of this clone is one. The rearrangement joins TRBV4-1 to TRBJ2-1; a possible D gene is TRBD1 (6 bases). The CDR3 totals 16 residues. The V and J ends lost 2 bases and 3 bases respectively, with 14 bases between them. Germline V gives CDR1 MGHRA, CDR2 YSYEKL. This CDR3 is CASSQFTGTFYNEQFF. The CDR3 DNA sequence: TGCGCCAGCAGCCAATTTACAGGGACGTTCTACAATGAGCAGTTCTTC.

Only a few counts were recorded for this clone. The chain combines TRBV7-9 with TRBJ1-3; a possible D gene is TRBD1 (6 bases). The CDR3 consists of 15 residues. Trimming cost V 5 bases and J 1 base, with 12 bases left between them. Germline CDR1 SEHNR, CDR2 FQNEAQ (reference sequence). CDR3 bases: TGTGCCAGCAGCCCGCCAGGGGCTTCTGGAAACACCATATATTTT. Translating it yields CASSPPGASGNTIYF.

The gene calls are TRBV10-3 and TRBJ2-1, with a weak D call TRBD1 (5 bases). Germline V CDR1 and CDR2: ENHRY, SYGVKD. The V and J ends lost 10 bases and 7 bases respectively, with 14 bases between them. The CDR3 covers 12 residues. The CDR3: CATTDKINEQFF. CDR3 DNA: TGTGCCACCACGGACAAGATTAATGAGCAGTTCTTC.

The rearrangement joins TRBV10-3 to TRBJ2-3; 7 nucleotides align to TRBD2. V shed 2 bases, J shed 0 bases, and the junction held 8 bases outside the gene matches. The CDR3 extends over 17 amino acids. Germline V lookup: CDR1 ENHRY, CDR2 SYGVKD. The CDR3 region has the DNA TGTGCCATCAGTGAGAGGGGAGCGGGGACTAGCACAGATACGCAGTATTTT. This gives the protein CAISERGAGTSTDTQYF.

The rearrangement uses TRBV18 and TRBJ2-3; tentative D call: TRBD1 (6 bases). This CDR3 contains 15 residues. Trimming removed 6 bases at V and 1 base at J, with 14 bases between. Germline lookup yields CDR1 KGHSH and CDR2 LQKENI. CDR3 DNA: TGTGCCAGCTCCCTACCAGGGGCTGGCACAGATACGCAGTATTTT. Protein sequence: CASSLPGAGTDTQYF.

A single count supports this clone. The chain is built from TRBV12-5 and TRBJ2-1; TRBD1 is a possible D gene (6 bases). The V end was cut by 3 bases, the J end by 5 bases, with 11 bases between. The germline V gene has CDR1 LGHNT and CDR2 FRNRAP. The CDR3 is made up of 14 amino acids. DNA of the CDR3: TGTGCTAGTGGTTTAGGACAGAAACACAATGAGCAGTTCTTC. It translates to CASGLGQKHNEQFF. The full variable domain, rest sourced from reference TRBV12-5 and TRBJ2-1, is DARVTQTPRHKVTEMGQEVTMRCQPILGHNTVFWYRQTMMQGLELLAYFRNRAPLDDSGMPKDRFSAEMPDATLATLKIQPSEPRDSAVYFCASGLGQKHNEQFFGPGTRLTVL.

The rearrangement links TRBV2 to TRBJ2-5; D call uncertain. V was shortened by 3 bases and J by 2 bases, with 10 bases between the two germline ends. The CDR3 consists of 14 residues. Germline V CDR1 and CDR2: SNHLY, FYNNEI. The CDR3 spells CASSELAGQETQYF. CDR3 DNA: TGTGCCAGCAGTGAGCTGGCAGGTCAAGAGACCCAGTACTTC.

The V call is TRBV2, the J call TRBJ1-2; 8 bases line up with TRBD1. Germline V gives CDR1 SNHLY, CDR2 FYNNEI. J gave up 5 bases and V 3 bases, and 2 bases lay outside the gene matches. The CDR3 is 13 residues long. The CDR3 loop is CASSETGEYGYTF. CDR3 nucleotide sequence: TGTGCCAGCAGTGAGACAGGGGAATATGGCTACACCTTC.

V is TRBV18 and J is TRBJ1-4, with 7 nucleotides matching TRBD1. The CDR3 covers 15 residues. The junction had 9 bases not matched to a gene; V was cut back by 4 bases and J by 7 bases. Germline V CDR1 and CDR2: KGHSH, LQKENI. CDR3 in amino acids: CASSQLTGQVEKLFF. The DNA for the CDR3 is TGTGCCAGCTCACAACTGACCGGACAGGTTGAAAAACTGTTTTTT.

The chain employs TRBV28 and TRBJ2-5, with 10 bases aligning to TRBD2. Per germline, CDR1 MDHEN and CDR2 SYDVKM. The CDR3 totals 16 residues. Germline trimming cut 2 bases from V and 5 bases from J; bases unmatched to any gene: 8. The CDR3 region is CASSLPSGGPGETQYF. CDR3 DNA: TGTGCCAGCAGTTTACCTAGCGGGGGCCCAGGGGAGACCCAGTACTTC.

Only a few counts were recorded for this clone. The V and J genes are TRBV4-2 and TRBJ2-5; 8 bases agree with TRBD1. V was pared by 5 bases and J by 2 bases, with 7 bases of the junction left unmatched. The CDR3 is 15 amino acids. The germline V gene has CDR1 LGHNA and CDR2 YNFKEQ. CDR3 sequence (DNA): TGTGCCAGCAGCTCTCTCAGGACAGGGCAAGAGACCCAGTACTTC. Translating it yields CASSSLRTGQETQYF.

This clone occurred a few times. The chain combines TRBV2 with TRBJ1-2, with 12 positions matching TRBD1. This CDR3 is 14 amino acids long. In germline, CDR1 is SNHLY, CDR2 FYNNEI. The ends lost 2 bases at V and 7 bases at J; junction bases unmatched: 2. For the CDR3, the DNA is TGTGCCAGCAGTGAAACGGGACAGGGGGCTGGCTACACCTTC. Amino acid sequence: CASSETGQGAGYTF.

V and J are TRBV7-8 and TRBJ1-5; tentative D call: TRBD1 (6 bases). CDR3 length: 13 residues. Germline V gene data show CDR1 as SGHVS and CDR2 as FQNEAQ. Trimming took 1 base from V and 7 from J, leaving 8 bases between them. The CDR3 coding sequence is TGTGCCAGCAGCTTAGAACAGGGCCAGCCCCAGCATTTT. Its protein is CASSLEQGQPQHF. Using reference TRBV7-8 and TRBJ1-5 for the parts outside the CDR3, the full variable domain is GAGVSQSPRYKVAKRGQDVALRCDPISGHVSLFWYQQALGQGPEFLTYFQNEAQLDKSGLPSDRFFAERPEGSVSTLKIQRTQQEDSAVYLCASSLEQGQPQHFGDGTRLSIL.

This rearrangement joins TRBV6-1 to TRBJ2-7; D remains ambiguous. V dropped 6 bases and J dropped 5 bases, with 14 bases sitting between them. The CDR3 has 13 amino acids. CDR1 is MNHNS and CDR2 is SASEGT in the germline V gene. Here the CDR3 DNA reads TGTGCCAGCAGCCGCCCAGGTTCCAACGAGCAGTACTTC. It yields the protein CASSRPGSNEQYF.